The rows below give T cell receptor beta chains drawn from one sample of a study of CD8 T cells in Susac syndrome. TCRdb reprocessed the immunoSEQ multiplex PCR reads via MiXCR and lists one record per CDR3 protein. The table has some 210,000 distinct CDR3 sequences, approximately 94% seen once. Sequencing was performed on CD4+ T cells from PBMCs. These receptors all come from a human donor with Susac syndrome. Both conserved end residues are part of each CDR3. A D gene is named only where the DNA matches it firmly. Where a row states a size, it is once, few, many or the class of an expanded clone; other rows omit it.

>TRBD1|TRBV6-1|.|TRBJ1-5
TGTGCCAGCAGTCGGGACAGGGGGCTTGATCAGCCCCAGCATTTT
CASSRDRGLDQPQHF
>TRBD2|TRBV20-1|.|TRBJ2-5
TGCAGTGCCGTTAGCCTAGCGGACAACCAAGAGACCCAGTACTTC
CSAVSLADNQETQYF
>.|TRBV7-8|few|TRBJ1-1
TGTGCCAGCAGCTTAGAGGGCGCGGACACTGAAGCTTTCTTT
CASSLEGADTEAFF
>.|TRBV12-3/TRBV12-4|.|TRBJ1-2
TGTGCCAGCAGTTTAGTTAGGGGGGCTTACTATGGCTACACCTTC
CASSLVRGAYYGYTF
>.|TRBV5-1|.|TRBJ2-3
TGCGCCAGCCAGGGGAGGGCCAATCAAGATACGCAGTATTTT
CASQGRANQDTQYF
>.|TRBV12-3/TRBV12-4|.|TRBJ1-2
TGTGCCAGCAGTCCGCAGGGATCCGGGGGCTACACCTTC
CASSPQGSGGYTF
>.|TRBV19|few|TRBJ2-5
TGTGCCAGTAGTATTTCCGGGACCCAGTACTTC
CASSISGTQYF
>.|TRBV6-2/TRBV6-3|.|TRBJ1-5
TGTGCCAGCAACCGACTGGGGCAGCCCCAGCATTTT
CASNRLGQPQHF
>.|TRBV15|.|TRBJ2-6
TGTGCCACCAGCAGAGGGGGCGGTGGGGCCAACGTCCTGACTTTC
CATSRGGGGANVLTF
>.|TRBV15|.|TRBJ2-7
TGTGCCACCAGCAGAGTAAAGGGACCCTACGAGCAGTACTTC
CATSRVKGPYEQYF
>.|TRBV11-2|once|TRBJ2-5
TGTGCCAGCAGCTTAGGGGGGACAACCGAAGAGACCCAGTACTTC
CASSLGGTTEETQYF
>TRBD2|TRBV27|.|TRBJ2-3
TGTGCCAGCAGTTTAACGGCAGCTAGCGGGGGCCTCCACTACACAGATACGCAGTATTTT
CASSLTAASGGLHYTDTQYF
>.|TRBV5-1|few|TRBJ2-3
TGCGCCAGCAGTTCCCGGCCGGCAGATACGCAGTATTTT
CASSSRPADTQYF
>TRBD2|TRBV5-1|.|TRBJ2-7
TGCGCCAGCAGCCCCGGAGTAGCGGGTACCACCTACGAGCAGTACTTC
CASSPGVAGTTYEQYF
>TRBD1|TRBV20-1|.|TRBJ2-5
TGCAGTGCTCCAGGACAGGGAAGGGGAGAGACCCAGTACTTC
CSAPGQGRGETQYF
>TRBD2|TRBV7-9|once|TRBJ2-3
TGTGCCAGCAGCGCCGGGACTAGCGGGCCAAGCACAGATACGCAGTATTTT
CASSAGTSGPSTDTQYF
>TRBD1|TRBV29-1|.|TRBJ1-4
TGCAGCGTTGAAGATCCCACAGGGGGGAGAGAAAAACTGTTTTTT
CSVEDPTGGREKLFF
>TRBD2|TRBV12-3/TRBV12-4|.|TRBJ2-7
TGTGCCAGCAGTTTAAGGTGGGGAGCTAGCGGGGGGCCGAACTCCTACGAGCAGTACTTC
CASSLRWGASGGPNSYEQYF
>.|TRBV20-1|.|TRBJ1-1
TGCAGTGCCCTTTTTGGGGGGGGCCACACTGAAGCTTTCTTT
CSALFGGGHTEAFF
>.|TRBV19|.|TRBJ1-3
TGTGCCAGTAGTACCACTGGACGCTTCTCTGGAAACACCATATATTTT
CASSTTGRFSGNTIYF
>.|TRBV10-3|once|TRBJ1-2
TGTGCCATCAGTGGGGCAGGCAATGGCTACACCTTC
CAISGAGNGYTF
>.|TRBV9|.|TRBJ1-3
TGTGCCAGCAGCGTAGGGTTCGGCTCCTCTGGAAACACCATATATTTT
CASSVGFGSSGNTIYF
>.|TRBV7-2|.|TRBJ2-1
TGTGCCAGCAGCTTACTTGGAGGGCGGGAGCAGTTCTTC
CASSLLGGREQFF
>.|TRBV7-2|.|TRBJ2-5
TGTGCCAGCAGCCCGATGAATCAAGAGACCCAGTACTTC
CASSPMNQETQYF
>TRBD1|TRBV19|.|TRBJ1-5
TGTGCCAGTGGGACAGGTCAGCCCCAGCATTTT
CASGTGQPQHF
>TRBD1|TRBV5-1|.|TRBJ1-2
TGCGCCAGCAGCTTGGAAGGGGACAGGTCTTATGGCTACACCTTC
CASSLEGDRSYGYTF
>TRBD1|TRBV23-1|.|TRBJ1-2
TGCGCCAGCAGTCAATCCCCGGGACAGGGTGCGAACTATGGCTACACCTTC
CASSQSPGQGANYGYTF
>.|TRBV6-4|.|TRBJ1-1
TGTGCCAGCAGAAGACAGAGGAACACTGAAGCTTTCTTT
CASRRQRNTEAFF